This T cell receptor beta chain was recovered during a study of shared T cell receptors in the human thymus. Using immunoSEQ multiplex PCR, the repertoire was profiled, and TCRdb retains in-frame clones only, with some absent. The sample carries more than 550,000 clones, over 75% recorded once. The V gene end was trimmed by 0 bases and the J gene end by 2 bases; junction bases not matched to a gene: 5. This CDR3 region has 15 residues. Germline V CDR1 and CDR2: GTSNPN, SVGIG (reference sequence). In addition, the sample was reused for a study of human thymus T cells.

The chain uses TRBV30 and TRBJ2-3; 7 positions agree with TRBD1. Input material: thymocytes. This receptor was obtained from a boy younger than two with a congenital heart defect. The CDR3 nucleotides read TGTGCCTGGAGTGTTCTGACAGGGCCCACAGATACGCAGTATTTT. This codes for CAWSVLTGPTDTQYF.